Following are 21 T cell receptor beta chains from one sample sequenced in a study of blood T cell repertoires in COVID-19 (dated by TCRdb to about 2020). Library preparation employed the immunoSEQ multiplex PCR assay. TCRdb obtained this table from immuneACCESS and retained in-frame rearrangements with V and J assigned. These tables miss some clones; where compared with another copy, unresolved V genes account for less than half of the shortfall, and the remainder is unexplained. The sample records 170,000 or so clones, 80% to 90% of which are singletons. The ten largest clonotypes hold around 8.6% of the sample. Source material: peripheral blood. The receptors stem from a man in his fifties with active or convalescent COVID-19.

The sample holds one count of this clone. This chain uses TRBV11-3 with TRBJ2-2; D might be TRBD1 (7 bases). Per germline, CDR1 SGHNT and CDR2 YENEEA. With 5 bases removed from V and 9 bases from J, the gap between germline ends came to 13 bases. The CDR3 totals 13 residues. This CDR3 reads CASSQGEAWELFF. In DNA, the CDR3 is TGTGCCAGCAGCCAGGGGGAGGCCTGGGAGCTGTTTTTT.

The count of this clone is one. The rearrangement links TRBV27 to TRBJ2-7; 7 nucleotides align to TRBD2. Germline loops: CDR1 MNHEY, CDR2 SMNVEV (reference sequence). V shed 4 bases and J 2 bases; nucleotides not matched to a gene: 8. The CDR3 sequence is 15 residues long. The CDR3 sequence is CASSWVAGETYEQYF. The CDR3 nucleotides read TGTGCCAGCAGTTGGGTGGCGGGAGAAACCTACGAGCAGTACTTC.

CDR3 protein: CASSIDTQTVEAFF. CDR3 nucleotides: TGTGCCAGTAGTATAGATACTCAGACAGTTGAAGCTTTCTTT. The chain joins TRBV19 to TRBJ1-1; weak D call: TRBD1 (5 bases). CDR3 length: 14 amino acids. Deletions cut 0 bases from V and 7 bases from J, with 12 bases between. The germline CDR1 and CDR2 sequences are LNHDA and SQIVND (reference sequence).

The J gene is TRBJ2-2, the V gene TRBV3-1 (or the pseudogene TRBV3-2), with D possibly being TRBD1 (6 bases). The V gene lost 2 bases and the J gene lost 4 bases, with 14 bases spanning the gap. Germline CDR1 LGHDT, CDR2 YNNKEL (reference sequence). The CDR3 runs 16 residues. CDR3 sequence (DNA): TGTGCCAGCAGCCAAATGGACAGCAGCGTCACCGGGGAGCTGTTTTTT. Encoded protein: CASSQMDSSVTGELFF.

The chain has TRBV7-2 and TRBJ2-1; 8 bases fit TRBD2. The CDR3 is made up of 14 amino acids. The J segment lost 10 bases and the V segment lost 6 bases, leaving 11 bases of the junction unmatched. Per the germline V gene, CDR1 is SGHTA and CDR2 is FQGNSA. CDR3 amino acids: CASRPGLAWGEQFF. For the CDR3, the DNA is TGTGCCAGCAGGCCTGGACTAGCCTGGGGGGAGCAGTTCTTC.

The CDR3 reads CASSVGPTGVNTEAFF. The CDR3 region has the DNA TGTGCCAGCAGCGTAGGCCCAACAGGGGTGAACACTGAAGCTTTCTTT. The genes are TRBV11-2 and TRBJ1-1, with TRBD1 matching over 7 bases. From germline, CDR1 is SGHAT and CDR2 FQNNGV. The CDR3 has 16 residues. V was pared by 5 bases and J by 0 bases, with 9 bases of the junction left unmatched.

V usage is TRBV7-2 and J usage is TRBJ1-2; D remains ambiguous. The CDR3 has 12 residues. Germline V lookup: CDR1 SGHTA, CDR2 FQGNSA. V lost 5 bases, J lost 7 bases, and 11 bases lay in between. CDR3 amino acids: CASSPNWAGYTF. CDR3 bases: TGTGCCAGCAGCCCTAACTGGGCTGGCTACACCTTC.

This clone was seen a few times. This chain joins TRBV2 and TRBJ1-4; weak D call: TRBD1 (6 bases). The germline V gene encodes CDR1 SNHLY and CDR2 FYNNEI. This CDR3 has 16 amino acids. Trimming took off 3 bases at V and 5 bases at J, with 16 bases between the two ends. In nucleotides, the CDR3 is TGTGCCAGCAGTGAGGCAAGATTGGGGGCAAATGAAAAACTGTTTTTT. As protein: CASSEARLGANEKLFF. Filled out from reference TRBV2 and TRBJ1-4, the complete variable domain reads EPEVTQTPSHQVTQMGQEVILRCVPISNHLYFYWYRQILGQKVEFLVSFYNNEISEKSEIFDDQFSVERPDGSNFTLKIRSTKLEDSAMYFCASSEARLGANEKLFFGSGTQLSVL.

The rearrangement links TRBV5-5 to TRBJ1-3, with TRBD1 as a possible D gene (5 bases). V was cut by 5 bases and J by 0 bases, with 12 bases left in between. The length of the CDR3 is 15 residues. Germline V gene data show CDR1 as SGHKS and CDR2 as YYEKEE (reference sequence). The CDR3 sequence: CASSWTPSSGNTIYF. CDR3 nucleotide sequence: TGTGCCAGCAGTTGGACACCAAGCTCTGGAAACACCATATATTTT.

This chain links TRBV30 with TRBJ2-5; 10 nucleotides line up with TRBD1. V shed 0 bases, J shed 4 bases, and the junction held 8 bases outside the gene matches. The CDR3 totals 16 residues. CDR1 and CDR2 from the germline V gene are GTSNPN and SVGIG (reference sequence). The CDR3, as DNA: TGTGCCTGGAGTGTACAGACCCGGGACAGGGGAGAGACCCAGTACTTC. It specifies CAWSVQTRDRGETQYF.

The chain's CDR3 is CASSLAGTGGDYTF. As DNA, the CDR3 is TGTGCCAGCAGCTTAGCCGGGACAGGGGGTGACTACACCTTC. The chain couples TRBV7-9 to TRBJ1-2; 11 nucleotides align to TRBD1. The CDR3 covers 14 residues. Germline CDR1 and CDR2: SEHNR and FQNEAQ (reference sequence). Trimming removed 0 bases from V and 10 bases from J; junction bases left unmatched: 4.

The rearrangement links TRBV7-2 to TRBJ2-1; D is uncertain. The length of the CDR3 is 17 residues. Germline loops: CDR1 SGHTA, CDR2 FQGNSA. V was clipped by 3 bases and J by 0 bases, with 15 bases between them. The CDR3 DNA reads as TGTGCCAGCAGCTTTGATTCCGCGGCCAGCTCCTACAATGAGCAGTTCTTC. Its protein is CASSFDSAASSYNEQFF.

The CDR3 region has the DNA TGTGCCAGCAGCTCCGACAGGGGCGGGTATGGCTACACCTTC. Translating gives CASSSDRGGYGYTF. The V gene is TRBV2, the J gene TRBJ1-2; TRBD1 agrees at 8 bases. In germline, CDR1 is SNHLY, CDR2 FYNNEI. CDR3 size: 14 residues. V lost 6 bases and J lost 5; bases outside the gene matches: 8.

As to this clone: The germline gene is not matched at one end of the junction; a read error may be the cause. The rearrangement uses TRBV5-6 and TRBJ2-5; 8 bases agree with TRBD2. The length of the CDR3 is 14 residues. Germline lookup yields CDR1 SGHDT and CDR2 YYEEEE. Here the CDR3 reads CASSLAGRGEAQYF. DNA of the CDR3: TGTGCCAGCAGCTTGGCCGGGAGGGGAGAGGCCCAGTACTTC.

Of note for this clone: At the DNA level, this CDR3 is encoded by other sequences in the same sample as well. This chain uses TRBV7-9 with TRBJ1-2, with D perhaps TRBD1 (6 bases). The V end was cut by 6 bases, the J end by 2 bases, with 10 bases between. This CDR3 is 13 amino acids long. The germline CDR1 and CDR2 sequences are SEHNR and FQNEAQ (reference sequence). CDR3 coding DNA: TGTGCCAGCAGTTTGGACAGCAACTATGGCTACACCTTC. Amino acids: CASSLDSNYGYTF.

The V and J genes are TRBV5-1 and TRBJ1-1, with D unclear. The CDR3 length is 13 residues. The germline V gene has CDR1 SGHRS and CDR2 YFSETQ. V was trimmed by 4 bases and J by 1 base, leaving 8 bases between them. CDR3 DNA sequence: TGCGCCAGCAGCAAGGAGACGAACACTGAAGCTTTCTTT. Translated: CASSKETNTEAFF.

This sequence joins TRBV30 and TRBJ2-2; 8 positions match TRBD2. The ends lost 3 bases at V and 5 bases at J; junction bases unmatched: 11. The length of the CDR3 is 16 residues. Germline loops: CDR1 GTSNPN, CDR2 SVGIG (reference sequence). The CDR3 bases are TGTGCCTGGAGACCTCTGGGACTAGTTAGGACCGGGGAGCTGTTTTTT. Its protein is CAWRPLGLVRTGELFF.

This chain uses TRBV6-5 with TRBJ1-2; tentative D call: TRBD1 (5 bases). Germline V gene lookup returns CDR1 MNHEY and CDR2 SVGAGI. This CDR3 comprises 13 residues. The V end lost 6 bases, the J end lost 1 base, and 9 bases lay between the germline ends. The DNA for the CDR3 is TGTGCCAGCAGGCTGACAGATAACTATGGCTACACCTTC. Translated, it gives CASRLTDNYGYTF.

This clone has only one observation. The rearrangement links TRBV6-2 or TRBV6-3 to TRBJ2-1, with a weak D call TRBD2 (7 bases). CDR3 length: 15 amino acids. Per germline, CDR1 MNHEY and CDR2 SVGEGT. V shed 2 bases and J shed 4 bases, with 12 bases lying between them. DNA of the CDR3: TGTGCCAGCAGTTACGGCGGGGGCGAGTACAATGAGCAGTTCTTC. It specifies CASSYGGGEYNEQFF.

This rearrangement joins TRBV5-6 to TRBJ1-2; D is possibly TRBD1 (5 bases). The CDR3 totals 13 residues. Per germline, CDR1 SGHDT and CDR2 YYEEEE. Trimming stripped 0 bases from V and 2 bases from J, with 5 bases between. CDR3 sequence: CASSLAGNYGYTF. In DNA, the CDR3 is TGTGCCAGCAGCTTGGCAGGGAACTATGGCTACACCTTC.

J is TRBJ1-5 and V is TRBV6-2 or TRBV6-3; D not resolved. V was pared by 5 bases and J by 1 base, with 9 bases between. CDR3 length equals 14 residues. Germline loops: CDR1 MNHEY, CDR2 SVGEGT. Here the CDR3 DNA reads TGTGCCAGCAGTCTCGGGTCAAGCAATCAGCCCCAGCATTTT. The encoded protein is CASSLGSSNQPQHF.